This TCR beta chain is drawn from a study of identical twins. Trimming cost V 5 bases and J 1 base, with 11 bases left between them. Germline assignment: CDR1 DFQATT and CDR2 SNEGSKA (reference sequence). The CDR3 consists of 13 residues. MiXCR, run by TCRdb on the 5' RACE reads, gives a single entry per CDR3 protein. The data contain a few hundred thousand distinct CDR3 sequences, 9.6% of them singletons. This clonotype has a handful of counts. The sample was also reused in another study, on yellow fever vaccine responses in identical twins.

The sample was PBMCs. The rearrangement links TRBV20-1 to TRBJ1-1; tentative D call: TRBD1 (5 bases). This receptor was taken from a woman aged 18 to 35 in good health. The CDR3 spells CSASGGANTEAFF. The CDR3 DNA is TGCAGTGCTTCGGGAGGGGCGAACACTGAAGCTTTCTTT.